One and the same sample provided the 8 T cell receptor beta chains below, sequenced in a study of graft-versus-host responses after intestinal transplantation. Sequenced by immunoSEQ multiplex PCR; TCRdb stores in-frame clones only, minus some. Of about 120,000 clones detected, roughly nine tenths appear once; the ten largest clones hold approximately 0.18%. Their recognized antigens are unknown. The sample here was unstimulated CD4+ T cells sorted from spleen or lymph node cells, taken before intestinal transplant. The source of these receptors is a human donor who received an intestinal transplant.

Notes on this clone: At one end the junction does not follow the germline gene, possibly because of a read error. The CDR3: CASSLGEGRDLFF. The CDR3 bases are TGTGCCAGCAGCTTAGGGGAGGGCAGGGATCTGTTTTTT. This sequence joins TRBV11-3 and TRBJ2-2, with TRBD2 identical over 7 bases. CDR3 length equals 13 residues. Germline V gene data show CDR1 as SGHNT and CDR2 as YENEEA. The whole variable domain, remainder taken from reference TRBV11-3 and TRBJ2-2, is EAGVVQSPRYKIIEKKQPVAFWCNPISGHNTLYWYLQNLGQGPELLIRYENEEAVDDSQLPKDRFSAERLKGVDSTLKIQPAELGDSAVYLCASSLGEGRDLFFGEGSRLTVL.

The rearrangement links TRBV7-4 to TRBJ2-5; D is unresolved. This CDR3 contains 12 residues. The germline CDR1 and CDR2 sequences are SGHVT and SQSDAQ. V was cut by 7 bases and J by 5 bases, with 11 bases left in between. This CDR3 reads CASKVKRETQYF. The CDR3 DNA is TGTGCCAGCAAAGTAAAGAGGGAGACCCAGTACTTC. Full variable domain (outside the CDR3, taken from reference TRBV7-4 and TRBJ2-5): GAGVSQSPRYKVAKRGRDVALRCDSISGHVTLYWYRQTLGQGSEVLTYSQSDAQRDKSGRPSGRFSAERPERSVSTLKIQRTEQGDSAVYLCASKVKRETQYFGPGTRLLVL.

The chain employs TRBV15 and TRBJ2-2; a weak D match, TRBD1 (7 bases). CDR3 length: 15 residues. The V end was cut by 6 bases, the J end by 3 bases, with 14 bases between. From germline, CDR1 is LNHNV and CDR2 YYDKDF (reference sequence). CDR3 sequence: CATSPGGSYTGELFF. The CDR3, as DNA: TGTGCCACCAGTCCAGGGGGGAGCTACACCGGGGAGCTGTTTTTT. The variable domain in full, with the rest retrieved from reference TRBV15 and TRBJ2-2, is DAMVIQNPRYQVTQFGKPVTLSCSQTLNHNVMYWYQQKSSQAPKLLFHYYDKDFNNEADTPDNFQSRRPNTSFCFLDIRSPGLGDTAMYLCATSPGGSYTGELFFGEGSRLTVL.

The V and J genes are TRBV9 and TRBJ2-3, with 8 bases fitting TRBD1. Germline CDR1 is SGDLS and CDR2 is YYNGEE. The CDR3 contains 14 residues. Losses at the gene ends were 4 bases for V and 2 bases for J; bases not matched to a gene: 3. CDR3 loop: CASSRQGHTDTQYF. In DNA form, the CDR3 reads TGTGCCAGCAGCCGACAGGGGCACACAGATACGCAGTATTTT. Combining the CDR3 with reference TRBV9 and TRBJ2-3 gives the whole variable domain DSGVTQTPKHLITATGQRVTLRCSPRSGDLSVYWYQQSLDQGLQFLIQYYNGEERAKGNILERFSAQQFPDLHSELNLSSLELGDSALYFCASSRQGHTDTQYFGPGTRLTVL.

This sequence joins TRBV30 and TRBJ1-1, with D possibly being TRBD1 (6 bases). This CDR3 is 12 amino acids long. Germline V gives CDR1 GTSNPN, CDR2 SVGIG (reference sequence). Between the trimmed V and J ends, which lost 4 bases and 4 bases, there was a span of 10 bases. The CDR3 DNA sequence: TGTGCCTGGAACAGGGATGCCACTGAAGCTTTCTTT. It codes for CAWNRDATEAFF. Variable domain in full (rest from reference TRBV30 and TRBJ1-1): SQTIHQWPATLVQPVGSPLSLECTVEGTSNPNLYWYRQAAGRGLQLLFYSVGIGQISSEVPQNLSASRPQDRQFILSSKKLLLSDSGFYLCAWNRDATEAFFGQGTRLTVV.

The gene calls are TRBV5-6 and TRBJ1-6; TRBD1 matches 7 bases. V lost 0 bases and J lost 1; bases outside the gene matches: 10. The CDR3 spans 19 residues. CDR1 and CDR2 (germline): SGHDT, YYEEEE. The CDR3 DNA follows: TGTGCCAGCAGCTTGGGGACAGACAGGGTCGGGTCCTATAATTCACCCCTCCACTTT. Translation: CASSLGTDRVGSYNSPLHF.

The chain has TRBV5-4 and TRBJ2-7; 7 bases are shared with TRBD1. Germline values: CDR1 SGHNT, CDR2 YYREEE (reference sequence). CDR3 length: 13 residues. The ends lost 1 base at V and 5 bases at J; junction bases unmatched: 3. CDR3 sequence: CASSLRGGDEQYF. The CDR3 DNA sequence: TGTGCCAGCAGCTTGAGAGGGGGCGACGAGCAGTACTTC.

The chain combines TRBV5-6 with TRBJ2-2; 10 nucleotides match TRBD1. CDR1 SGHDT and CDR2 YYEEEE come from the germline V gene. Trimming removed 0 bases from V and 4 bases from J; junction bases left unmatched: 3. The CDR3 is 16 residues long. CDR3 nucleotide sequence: TGTGCCAGCAGCTTGGCGGGGACAGGGGCCACCGGGGAGCTGTTTTTT. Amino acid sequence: CASSLAGTGATGELFF.